Following are 15 T cell receptor beta chains from one sample sequenced in a study of shared clonotypes between healthy human individuals. The table came from immunoSEQ multiplex PCR; TCRdb's copy has only in-frame clones and leaves some out. The sample has roughly 1,500,000 clones, 98% seen once. The sample consisted of naive CD4+ T cells sorted from blood. The subset denotes: CD45RA+ positively selected. The source of these receptors is a man aged 30 to 39 in good health.

This chain uses TRBV5-1 with TRBJ2-3, with a weak D call TRBD1 (6 bases). Germline V gene lookup returns CDR1 SGHRS and CDR2 YFSETQ. V lost 1 base and J 0 bases, leaving 15 bases between the germline ends. CDR3 size: 17 residues. In DNA, the CDR3 is TGCGCCAGCAGCTTGACCCCCTCCAGGGGTAGCACAGATACGCAGTATTTT. Translated, it gives CASSLTPSRGSTDTQYF.

This chain joins TRBV19 and TRBJ1-1; 12 bases map to TRBD1. V was pared by 1 base and J by 10 bases, with 4 bases of the junction left unmatched. Per germline, CDR1 LNHDA and CDR2 SQIVND (reference sequence). The CDR3 is made up of 14 amino acids. As DNA, the CDR3 is TGTGCCAGTAGTATAGCGGGACAGGGGGCGCGAGCTTTCTTT. Amino acid sequence: CASSIAGQGARAFF.

The rearrangement links TRBV7-9 to TRBJ2-7; D uncertain. Looked up from germline, CDR1 is SEHNR and CDR2 is FQNEAQ (reference sequence). The V and J ends lost 7 bases and 2 bases respectively, with 15 bases between them. This CDR3 is 14 amino acids long. This CDR3 is CASTLRSQAYEQYF. The CDR3, as DNA: TGTGCCAGCACCCTGAGGAGTCAAGCCTACGAGCAGTACTTC.

This chain uses TRBV28 with TRBJ2-4; 7 bases agree with TRBD1. This CDR3 contains 17 residues. In germline, CDR1 is MDHEN, CDR2 SYDVKM. The V segment lost 6 bases and the J segment 0 bases; nucleotides outside the gene matches: 11. The CDR3 loop reads CASSFSWQGVAKNIQYF. In nucleotides, the CDR3 is TGTGCCAGCAGCTTCAGCTGGCAGGGGGTAGCCAAAAACATTCAGTACTTC.

The rearrangement uses TRBV7-2 and TRBJ1-4; no clear D gene. Between the trimmed V and J ends, which lost 4 bases and 7 bases, there was a span of 10 bases. This CDR3 region has 13 residues. The germline V gene encodes CDR1 SGHTA and CDR2 FQGNSA. The CDR3 is CASSSGGSEKLFF. The CDR3 region has the DNA TGTGCCAGCAGCTCCGGAGGTTCTGAAAAACTGTTTTTT.

The chain couples TRBV5-1 to TRBJ1-1, with 7 bases matching TRBD1. This CDR3 contains 14 residues. With V trimmed by 2 bases and J by 4 bases, 5 bases remained unmatched. Germline V gives CDR1 SGHRS, CDR2 YFSETQ. The CDR3 DNA reads as TGCGCCAGCAGCTTTCAAGGGGGCCCCACTGAAGCTTTCTTT. Protein: CASSFQGGPTEAFF.

The chain links TRBV19 to TRBJ2-1; unclear D gene. The V and J ends lost 6 bases and 6 bases respectively, with 6 bases between them. This CDR3 region has 11 residues. Germline CDR1 and CDR2: LNHDA and SQIVND (reference sequence). The CDR3 region is CASSLFNEQFF. The CDR3 coding sequence is TGTGCCAGTAGCCTCTTCAATGAGCAGTTCTTC.

This chain connects TRBV7-2 to TRBJ2-7, with 7 bases matching TRBD1. The CDR3 runs to 14 residues. Trimming removed 1 base from V and 3 bases from J; junction bases left unmatched: 3. Per germline, CDR1 SGHTA and CDR2 FQGNSA. The CDR3 coding sequence is TGTGCCAGCAGCTTAGTGTGGACAGGCTACGAGCAGTACTTC. It yields the protein CASSLVWTGYEQYF. The whole variable domain, remainder taken from reference TRBV7-2 and TRBJ2-7, is GAGVSQSPSNKVTEKGKDVELRCDPISGHTALYWYRQSLGQGLEFLIYFQGNSAPDKSGLPSDRFSAERTGGSVSTLTIQRTQQEDSAVYLCASSLVWTGYEQYFGPGTRLTVT.

The gene calls are TRBV7-8 and TRBJ1-1; a weak D match, TRBD1 (5 bases). Trimming pared 5 bases from V and 5 bases from J, leaving 12 bases between. CDR3 size: 13 residues. In germline, CDR1 is SGHVS, CDR2 FQNEAQ. The CDR3 bases are TGTGCCAGCAGCCCGGCGGGGGGAACTGAAGCTTTCTTT. Encoded protein: CASSPAGGTEAFF.

This clone is a singleton in its sample. The chain is built from TRBV5-4 and TRBJ2-4, with 7 bases lining up with TRBD1. Germline V gives CDR1 SGHNT, CDR2 YYREEE (reference sequence). The CDR3 is 15 amino acids. V gave up 4 bases and J gave up 0 bases; unmatched junction bases: 4. The CDR3 nucleotides read TGTGCCAGCAGCCGGGACAGACTAGCCAAAAACATTCAGTACTTC. Translating gives CASSRDRLAKNIQYF.

The chain combines TRBV19 with TRBJ2-7; the match to TRBD2 covers 10 bases. The CDR3 runs to 16 residues. The germline V gene encodes CDR1 LNHDA and CDR2 SQIVND (reference sequence). V was clipped by 7 bases and J by 6 bases; unmatched bases: 15. This CDR3 reads CASTALAGAGMGEQYF. For the CDR3, the DNA is TGTGCCAGTACGGCGCTAGCGGGAGCCGGAATGGGCGAGCAGTACTTC.

This clone appeared a single time. The chain is built from TRBV5-1 and TRBJ2-5; tentative D call: TRBD1 (6 bases). The germline V gene has CDR1 SGHRS and CDR2 YFSETQ. The CDR3 runs to 16 residues. V was clipped by 6 bases and J by 1 base, with 19 bases between them. CDR3: CASKDLGQRAQETQYF. DNA of the CDR3: TGCGCCAGCAAGGATTTAGGACAGAGAGCCCAAGAGACCCAGTACTTC.

This clone was found once. The genes are TRBV28 and TRBJ2-3, with D possibly TRBD2 on 5 matching bases. The CDR3 spans 16 residues. From germline, CDR1 is MDHEN and CDR2 SYDVKM. The ends were cut back, 8 bases at V and 6 bases at J, with 24 bases in the middle. Written as DNA, the CDR3 is TGTGCCAGCTGGCGGCTAGGAGGAGGATTCAAGGATACGCAGTATTTT. This encodes CASWRLGGGFKDTQYF.

The V call is TRBV9, the J call TRBJ2-7; 10 bases match TRBD2. Germline V gives CDR1 SGDLS, CDR2 YYNGEE. The CDR3 consists of 15 residues. After removal of 4 bases from V and 7 bases from J, the junction contained 11 bases not matched to a gene. Written as DNA, the CDR3 is TGTGCCAGCAGCCCAGAGCGGGAGGGCCTGGGGGAGCAGTACTTC. Its translation is CASSPEREGLGEQYF.

V usage is TRBV14 and J usage is TRBJ2-2; the D is unclear. Germline loops: CDR1 SGHDN, CDR2 FVKESK. The CDR3 consists of 14 residues. Between the trimmed V and J ends, which lost 3 bases and 8 bases, there was a span of 13 bases. Written as DNA, the CDR3 is TGTGCCAGCAGCCATGACCACCTGCTGGGGGAGCTGTTTTTT. Protein: CASSHDHLLGELFF.